A selection of T cell receptor beta chains follows, all from one sample in a study of radiation and T cells in renal cell carcinoma. Assay used: immunoSEQ multiplex PCR; TCRdb lists only in-frame clones, some missing. The sample has roughly 10,000 clones; about three fifths are singletons. Sequenced material: tumor tissue, taken from a patient whose treatment was nephrectomy without radiotherapy. The receptors originated from a man aged 40-50 years with renal cell carcinoma. CDR3s include the opening cysteine and the closing phenylalanine or tryptophan. A D gene is named only where the DNA matches it firmly. Part of the rows lack a size; the others show once, few, many or a class for expanded clones.

clone_size: NA
d_call: NA
v_call: TRBV2
j_call: TRBJ1-6
cdr3_aa: CASTPLLNNSPLHF
cdr3_nt: TGTGCCAGCACCCCTTTACTGAATAATTCACCCCTCCACTTT

clone_size: NA
d_call: NA
v_call: TRBV9
j_call: TRBJ2-5
cdr3_aa: CASSPSPSQETQYF
cdr3_nt: TGTGCCAGCAGCCCCTCCCCCTCACAAGAGACCCAGTACTTC

clone_size: NA
d_call: TRBD2
v_call: TRBV5-6
j_call: TRBJ2-7
cdr3_aa: CASSLTGGFLTYEQYF
cdr3_nt: TGTGCCAGCAGCTTGACGGGGGGATTCCTTACCTACGAGCAGTACTTC

clone_size: NA
d_call: NA
v_call: TRBV2
j_call: TRBJ2-3
cdr3_aa: CASRSTDTQYF
cdr3_nt: TGTGCCAGCAGGAGTACAGATACGCAGTATTTT

clone_size: once
d_call: TRBD2
v_call: TRBV19
j_call: TRBJ2-3
cdr3_aa: CASSILSGSTDTQYF
cdr3_nt: TGTGCCAGTAGTATCCTTAGCGGGAGCACAGATACGCAGTATTTT

clone_size: NA
d_call: TRBD1
v_call: TRBV5-6
j_call: TRBJ2-1
cdr3_aa: CASSWESGTDYNEQFF
cdr3_nt: TGTGCCAGCAGCTGGGAATCCGGGACAGATTACAATGAGCAGTTCTTC

clone_size: NA
d_call: TRBD1
v_call: TRBV7-9
j_call: TRBJ2-1
cdr3_aa: CASSSDRAIDEQFF
cdr3_nt: TGTGCCAGCAGCTCGGACAGGGCCATTGATGAGCAGTTCTTC

clone_size: NA
d_call: NA
v_call: TRBV7-9
j_call: TRBJ1-4
cdr3_aa: CASRRGGGDEKLFF
cdr3_nt: TGTGCCAGCAGACGTGGTGGTGGGGATGAAAAACTGTTTTTT

clone_size: few
d_call: NA
v_call: TRBV30
j_call: TRBJ2-1
cdr3_aa: CAWRSASNTREQFF
cdr3_nt: TGTGCCTGGAGGTCAGCGTCCAATACTCGTGAGCAGTTCTTC

clone_size: NA
d_call: NA
v_call: TRBV14
j_call: TRBJ2-5
cdr3_aa: CASSPQGLGETQYF
cdr3_nt: TGTGCCAGCAGCCCACAGGGTCTTGGGGAGACCCAGTACTTC

clone_size: NA
d_call: NA
v_call: TRBV5-6
j_call: TRBJ2-1
cdr3_aa: CASSLAGEQFF
cdr3_nt: TGTGCCAGCAGCTTGGCGGGAGAGCAGTTCTTC

clone_size: few
d_call: NA
v_call: TRBV7-9
j_call: TRBJ1-4
cdr3_aa: CASTAATNEKLFF
cdr3_nt: TGTGCCAGCACCGCCGCAACTAATGAAAAACTGTTTTTT

clone_size: NA
d_call: TRBD2
v_call: TRBV30
j_call: TRBJ2-1
cdr3_aa: CAWRRLAGGSSYNEQFF
cdr3_nt: TGTGCCTGGAGGAGACTAGCGGGAGGGAGCTCCTACAATGAGCAGTTCTTC

clone_size: few
d_call: NA
v_call: TRBV25-1
j_call: TRBJ1-1
cdr3_aa: CASRRGGGTEAFF
cdr3_nt: TGTGCCAGCAGGCGCGGGGGGGGCACTGAAGCTTTCTTT

clone_size: NA
d_call: NA
v_call: TRBV7-9
j_call: TRBJ2-5
cdr3_aa: CASSVDENQETQYF
cdr3_nt: TGTGCCAGCAGCGTCGACGAGAACCAAGAGACCCAGTACTTC

clone_size: NA
d_call: NA
v_call: TRBV19
j_call: TRBJ1-2
cdr3_aa: CASSMEGSYGYTF
cdr3_nt: TGTGCCAGTAGTATGGAAGGTTCCTATGGCTACACCTTC

clone_size: NA
d_call: TRBD1
v_call: TRBV11-3
j_call: TRBJ1-2
cdr3_aa: CASSHLGQGQRGYTF
cdr3_nt: TGTGCCAGCAGTCACCTGGGACAGGGGCAGCGTGGCTACACCTTC

clone_size: NA
d_call: NA
v_call: TRBV19
j_call: TRBJ2-7
cdr3_aa: CASSTSGTHYEQYF
cdr3_nt: TGTGCCAGTAGTACTTCCGGGACTCACTACGAGCAGTACTTC

clone_size: NA
d_call: TRBD1
v_call: TRBV27
j_call: TRBJ2-7
cdr3_aa: CASRPGQVNYEQYF
cdr3_nt: TGTGCCAGCAGACCGGGACAGGTGAACTACGAGCAGTACTTC

clone_size: NA
d_call: NA
v_call: TRBV30
j_call: TRBJ1-5
cdr3_aa: CAWSVTALNQPQHF
cdr3_nt: TGTGCCTGGAGTGTAACAGCTCTCAATCAGCCCCAGCATTTT

clone_size: medium-sized
d_call: NA
v_call: TRBV4-2
j_call: TRBJ2-3
cdr3_aa: CASSQTTTDTQYF
cdr3_nt: TGTGCCAGCAGCCAAACTACCACAGATACGCAGTATTTT

clone_size: NA
d_call: TRBD1
v_call: TRBV28
j_call: TRBJ1-5
cdr3_aa: CASSFGQGFRQPQHF
cdr3_nt: TGTGCCAGCAGTTTCGGACAGGGGTTCAGGCAGCCCCAGCATTTT